This TCR beta chain was found in a study of CD8 T cells in ankylosing spondylitis. V gave up 4 bases and J gave up 0 bases, with 22 bases separating them. This CDR3 is 18 amino acids long. Looked up from germline, CDR1 is SGHRS and CDR2 is YFSETQ. This clonotype was recorded many times. TCRdb independently ran MiXCR on the 5' RACE reads; one entry per CDR3 protein. The sample consists of some 250,000 distinct CDR3 sequences, around 11% of them appearing once. The origin of this receptor is a male donor with ankylosing spondylitis or in good health (not recorded which). The rearrangement links TRBV5-1 to TRBJ1-1, with TRBD1 as a possible D gene (6 bases). The sample consisted of blood, either unsorted or a sorted T cell fraction (not recorded which). The CDR3 DNA sequence: TGCGCCAGCAGCCGAGGGGGGGGGTCGACCCGAATGAACACTGAAGCTTTCTTT. This sequence encodes CASSRGGGSTRMNTEAFF.